This paragraph reports one T cell receptor beta chain. The method was immunoSEQ multiplex PCR; TCRdb's version includes in-frame clones alone and lacks a portion of them. The sample holds under 100,000 clones; 90% to 95% are singletons and the top ten take 2.6%. The data derive from a study of OX40 agonist ivuxolimab in advanced cancers. This CDR3 contains 13 residues. CDR1 and CDR2 from the germline V gene are MDHEN and SYDVKM. Between the trimmed V and J ends, which lost 3 bases and 5 bases, there was a span of 10 bases. The input for sequencing was CD4+ or CD8+ T cells sorted from blood, taken in a trial of the OX40 agonist ivuxolimab. The chain recombines TRBV28 with TRBJ1-2; the D gene is possibly TRBD1 (6 bases). The origin of this receptor is an adult with an advanced solid tumor such as melanoma, head and neck, liver or kidney cancer. The CDR3 region is CASSFTGRYGYTF. CDR3 nucleotide sequence: TGTGCCAGCAGTTTTACAGGGCGTTATGGCTACACCTTC.